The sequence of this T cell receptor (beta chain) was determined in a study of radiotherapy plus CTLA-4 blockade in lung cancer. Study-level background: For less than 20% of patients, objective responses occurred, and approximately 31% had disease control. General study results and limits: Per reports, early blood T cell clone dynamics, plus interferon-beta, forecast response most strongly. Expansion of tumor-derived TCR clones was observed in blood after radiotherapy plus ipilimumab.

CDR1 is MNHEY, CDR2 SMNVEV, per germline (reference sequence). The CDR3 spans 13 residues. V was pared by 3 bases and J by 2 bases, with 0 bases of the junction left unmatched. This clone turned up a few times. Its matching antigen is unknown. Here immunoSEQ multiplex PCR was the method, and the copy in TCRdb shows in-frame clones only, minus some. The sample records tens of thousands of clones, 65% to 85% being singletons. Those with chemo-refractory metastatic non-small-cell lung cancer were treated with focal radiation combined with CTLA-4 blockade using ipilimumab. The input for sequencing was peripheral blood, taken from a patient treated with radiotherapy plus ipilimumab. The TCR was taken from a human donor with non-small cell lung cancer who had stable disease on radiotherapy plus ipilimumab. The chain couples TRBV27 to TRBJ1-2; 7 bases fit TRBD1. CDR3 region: CASSFRGNYGYTF. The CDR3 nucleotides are TGTGCCAGCAGTTTCAGGGGGAACTATGGCTACACCTTC.